The 5 T cell receptor beta chains below come from one sample, sequenced in a study of response to subunit inactivated influenza vaccine. TCRdb independently ran MiXCR on the RT-PCR reads; one entry per CDR3 protein. The sample lists approximately 500,000 distinct CDR3 sequences; 13% were seen once. This sample comprised PBMCs from blood, obtained 35 to 45 days after vaccination. These receptors originate from a man aged 45-65 years who received an inactivated influenza vaccine.

The J gene is TRBJ2-2, the V gene TRBV29-1, with 7 bases identical to TRBD1. Germline-derived CDR1 and CDR2 are SQVTM and ANQGSEA. Trimming at V came to 5 bases and at J to 1 base, leaving 10 bases not matched to a gene. This CDR3 is 16 amino acids long. DNA for the CDR3: TGCAGCGTTAGCAGTAGGGGGCGAGTGAACACCGGGGAGCTGTTTTTT. The encoded protein is CSVSSRGRVNTGELFF.

There are many counts of this clonotype. The chain carries TRBV15 and TRBJ2-1, with a tentative D call TRBD1 (6 bases). V was pared by 0 bases and J by 4 bases, with 10 bases between. Per germline, CDR1 LNHNV and CDR2 YYDKDF (reference sequence). This CDR3 is 15 amino acids long. The CDR3 DNA reads TGTGCCACCAGCAGAGACAGGGGTGGTTACAATGAGCAGTTCTTC. This gives the protein CATSRDRGGYNEQFF.

J is TRBJ1-2 and V is TRBV12-3 or TRBV12-4; 7 nucleotides match TRBD1. The CDR3 runs to 12 residues. V dropped 6 bases and J dropped 12; count of bases not matched to a gene: 10. The CDR3 DNA reads TGTGCCAGCAGCCACACAGGGGCTGGTAACACCTTC. Encoded protein: CASSHTGAGNTF.

This clonotype was observed a few times. The chain has TRBV6-2 or TRBV6-3 and TRBJ2-7; TRBD1 matches 7 bases. The CDR3 has 16 amino acids. CDR1 MNHEY and CDR2 SVGEGT come from the germline V gene. The V and J ends lost 2 bases and 0 bases, in that order; junction bases with no gene match: 7. For the CDR3, the DNA is TGTGCCAGCAGTTACCCCACAGGGGTCCCCTCCTACGAGCAGTACTTC. Amino acid sequence: CASSYPTGVPSYEQYF.

This CDR3 is CASSPRAPVTDTQYF. In DNA form, the CDR3 reads TGTGCCAGCAGTCCGCGGGCCCCGGTGACAGATACGCAGTATTTT. The genes are TRBV12-3 or TRBV12-4 and TRBJ2-3; perhaps TRBD2 as D (5 bases). This CDR3 has 15 amino acids. V was shortened by 5 bases and J by 3 bases, with 15 bases between the two germline ends.